This T cell receptor (beta chain) emerged from a study of lymphopenia after photon versus proton radiotherapy. V lost 3 bases to trimming and J lost 1 base, with 10 bases between them. The germline CDR1 and CDR2 sequences are SQVTM and ANQGSEA. The CDR3 is 13 amino acids. Profiling relied on immunoSEQ multiplex PCR, and the TCRdb table lists in-frame clones only, not all of them. In the table there are roughly 49,000 clones, roughly nine tenths of which are singletons. The sequenced sample was peripheral blood, obtained from a patient treated with photon-based radiotherapy. V is TRBV29-1 and J is TRBJ2-7; D unresolved. This TCR came from a woman aged 40-49 years with cholangiocarcinoma. The DNA of the CDR3 is TGCAGCGTTGAGTCTGGCAGATCCTACGAGCAGTACTTC. Protein: CSVESGRSYEQYF.